This passage covers 24 T cell receptor beta chains from one sample sequenced in a study of technical replicates of blood from a handful of donors. Clones were read by immunoSEQ multiplex PCR, and TCRdb kept only the in-frame ones, dropping some. The profile covers tens of thousands of clones, with over 80% appearing a single time and 3.5% to 5% taken by the ten largest. The sample comprised PBMCs. These receptors were taken from a human donor in good health. Some clones in this sample may be carry-over from other donors' samples.

V usage is TRBV19 and J usage is TRBJ2-2; D perhaps matches TRBD1 (5 bases). V lost 6 bases and J lost 6, with 11 bases in between. The length of the CDR3 is 13 residues. Germline assignment: CDR1 LNHDA and CDR2 SQIVND (reference sequence). The CDR3 sequence: CASRPQEAGELFF. The CDR3 DNA is TGTGCCAGTAGACCACAGGAAGCCGGGGAGCTGTTTTTT.

The chain carries TRBV14 and TRBJ2-2; TRBD1 matches 7 bases. Germline loops: CDR1 SGHDN, CDR2 FVKESK. Germline trimming cut 4 bases from V and 1 base from J; bases unmatched to any gene: 6. The CDR3 loop spans 16 amino acids. The CDR3 DNA reads as TGTGCCAGCAGCCCCCCATGGACAGGGAACACCGGGGAGCTGTTTTTT. Its translation: CASSPPWTGNTGELFF.

The chain joins TRBV4-1 to TRBJ2-5; TRBD1 might be the D (5 bases). The CDR3 extends over 15 amino acids. With 5 bases removed from V and 1 base from J, the gap between germline ends came to 14 bases. Germline-derived CDR1 and CDR2 are MGHRA and YSYEKL. CDR3 protein: CASSYPGQFQETQYF. DNA of the CDR3: TGCGCCAGCAGCTACCCAGGGCAATTCCAAGAGACCCAGTACTTC.

This clone came up once. This chain uses TRBV20-1 with TRBJ2-7; tentatively, D is TRBD2 (6 bases). The CDR3 sequence is 11 residues long. Germline assignment: CDR1 DFQATT and CDR2 SNEGSKA (reference sequence). V was shortened by 7 bases and J by 5 bases, with 12 bases between the two germline ends. CDR3 amino acids: CSGREIHEQYF. CDR3 nucleotide sequence: TGCAGTGGGAGGGAAATCCACGAGCAGTACTTC.

This chain joins TRBV7-6 and TRBJ1-3; 7 bases agree with TRBD1. V shed 5 bases and J 4 bases; nucleotides not matched to a gene: 2. Germline loops: CDR1 SGHVS, CDR2 FNYEAQ. This CDR3 is built from 13 residues. The CDR3 DNA is TGTGCCAGCAGCGGGGGACAGGGAAACACCATATATTTT. Translation: CASSGGQGNTIYF.

This clone showed up just a few times. V usage is TRBV6-5 and J usage is TRBJ1-4; the D gene is possibly TRBD1 (6 bases). This CDR3 has 15 residues. V was cut by 4 bases and J by 1 base, with 10 bases left in between. The germline V gene encodes CDR1 MNHEY and CDR2 SVGAGI. The CDR3 spells CASSLQGLTNEKLFF. CDR3 in DNA: TGTGCCAGCAGTTTACAGGGTCTAACTAATGAAAAACTGTTTTTT.

V and J are TRBV7-2 and TRBJ2-1; 9 bases fit TRBD1. V lost 7 bases, J lost 0 bases, and 4 bases stayed unmatched. The CDR3 is 15 amino acids. CDR1 is SGHTA, CDR2 FQGNSA, per germline. This CDR3 reads CASIDRGSSYNEQFF. The CDR3 DNA sequence: TGTGCCAGCATCGACAGGGGGAGCTCCTACAATGAGCAGTTCTTC.

This chain links TRBV18 with TRBJ2-3, with 7 nucleotides matching TRBD1. The CDR3 contains 15 residues. CDR1 and CDR2 (germline): KGHSH, LQKENI. The ends lost 5 bases at V and 2 bases at J; junction bases unmatched: 7. The CDR3 region has the DNA TGTGCCAGCTCAAAACGACAGGGCGACACAGATACGCAGTATTTT. Encoded protein: CASSKRQGDTDTQYF.

The chain joins TRBV2 to TRBJ2-7; 9 bases are a match to TRBD2. The length of the CDR3 is 14 residues. Trimming removed 6 bases from V and 0 bases from J; junction bases left unmatched: 3. CDR1 is SNHLY, CDR2 FYNNEI, per germline. Written as DNA, the CDR3 is TGTGCCAGCAGGACTAGCGGTAGCTCCTACGAGCAGTACTTC. This sequence encodes CASRTSGSSYEQYF.

The chain carries TRBV7-2 and TRBJ1-5; D perhaps matches TRBD1 (5 bases). The CDR3 sequence is 15 residues long. Trimming took 2 bases from V and 4 from J, leaving 12 bases between them. Germline CDR1 is SGHTA and CDR2 is FQGNSA. The CDR3 DNA sequence: TGTGCCAGCAGCTTACTAAGTCAGGGTAATCAGCCCCAGCATTTT. It translates to CASSLLSQGNQPQHF.

This chain links TRBV5-1 with TRBJ2-5, with a tentative D call TRBD2 (5 bases). The V end was cut by 7 bases, the J end by 5 bases, with 21 bases between. The CDR3 runs 15 residues. Germline lookup yields CDR1 SGHRS and CDR2 YFSETQ. The CDR3 DNA reads TGCGCCAGCCCCCCTCGGGGTCGCGTGGTGGAGACCCAGTACTTC. Protein sequence: CASPPRGRVVETQYF. Full variable domain (outside the CDR3, taken from reference TRBV5-1 and TRBJ2-5): KAGVTQTPRYLIKTRGQQVTLSCSPISGHRSVSWYQQTPGQGLQFLFEYFSETQRNKGNFPGRFSGRQFSNSRSEMNVSTLELGDSALYLCASPPRGRVVETQYFGPGTRLLVL.

V gene TRBV7-6 combines with J gene TRBJ2-7; 11 bases map to TRBD2. Germline loops: CDR1 SGHVS, CDR2 FNYEAQ. The CDR3 is 16 residues long. Trimming cost V 1 base and J 4 bases; bases outside gene matches: 6. The CDR3 reads CASSLGQTSGAYEQYF. The CDR3 DNA follows: TGTGCCAGCAGCTTAGGGCAGACTAGCGGGGCGTACGAGCAGTACTTC.

The V gene is TRBV6-1, the J gene TRBJ2-1; 8 bases agree with TRBD1. The CDR3 totals 15 residues. V trimming: 4 bases; J trimming: 7 bases; junction bases outside the gene matches: 9. Germline V lookup: CDR1 MNHNS, CDR2 SASEGT. The CDR3 region has the DNA TGTGCCAGCAGTGGGGACAGGCAATCGTGGAATGAGCAGTTCTTC. Protein sequence: CASSGDRQSWNEQFF.

The genes are TRBV12-5 and TRBJ2-3; perhaps TRBD1 as D (7 bases). Between the trimmed V and J ends, which lost 6 bases and 5 bases, there was a span of 21 bases. The CDR3 is 16 amino acids. Germline lookup yields CDR1 LGHNT and CDR2 FRNRAP. This CDR3 reads CASGLLGGGRKDTQYF. The DNA of the CDR3 is TGTGCTAGTGGCCTACTTGGAGGGGGCCGGAAAGATACGCAGTATTTT.

This chain uses TRBV7-2 with TRBJ2-5; D possibly corresponds to TRBD2 (6 bases). CDR1 is SGHTA, CDR2 FQGNSA, per germline. Trimming took 3 bases from V and 1 from J, leaving 9 bases between them. CDR3 length equals 14 residues. In DNA form, the CDR3 reads TGTGCCAGCAGCTTCGGGGGTTTCCAAGAGACCCAGTACTTC. Protein product: CASSFGGFQETQYF. The whole variable domain, remainder taken from reference TRBV7-2 and TRBJ2-5, is GAGVSQSPSNKVTEKGKDVELRCDPISGHTALYWYRQSLGQGLEFLIYFQGNSAPDKSGLPSDRFSAERTGGSVSTLTIQRTQQEDSAVYLCASSFGGFQETQYFGPGTRLLVL.

The chain carries TRBV7-2 and TRBJ1-6, with D possibly TRBD1 on 5 matching bases. The CDR3 extends over 15 amino acids. Germline V CDR1 and CDR2: SGHTA, FQGNSA. The V and J ends lost 5 bases and 10 bases respectively, with 18 bases between them. The CDR3 nucleotides are TGTGCCAGCAGCCCCCACCGGAGGGGCGAATCACCCCTCCACTTT. It specifies CASSPHRRGESPLHF.

V usage is TRBV7-2 and J usage is TRBJ2-1, with 9 bases identical to TRBD2. With V trimmed by 1 base and J by 8 bases, 9 bases remained unmatched. Per the germline V gene, CDR1 is SGHTA and CDR2 is FQGNSA. The CDR3 loop spans 16 amino acids. The chain's CDR3 is CASSLGALAGSYEQFF. In DNA, the CDR3 is TGTGCCAGCAGCTTAGGGGCTCTAGCGGGAAGCTATGAGCAGTTCTTC.

The chain employs TRBV27 and TRBJ2-7, with 10 bases aligning to TRBD1. Trimming cost V 8 bases and J 5 bases; bases outside gene matches: 6. Germline CDR1 reads MNHEY; CDR2 reads SMNVEV (reference sequence). The CDR3 contains 13 residues. DNA for the CDR3: TGTGCCAGCCATCAGACAGGGGGCAACGAGCAGTACTTC. Translating it yields CASHQTGGNEQYF.

V is TRBV19 and J is TRBJ1-1; 8 bases align to TRBD1. The CDR3 totals 14 residues. Germline V lookup: CDR1 LNHDA, CDR2 SQIVND (reference sequence). V trimming: 5 bases; J trimming: 8 bases; junction bases outside the gene matches: 10. CDR3 protein: CASSHRTGPLEAFF. The CDR3 DNA reads as TGTGCCAGTAGTCATAGGACAGGGCCCCTCGAAGCTTTCTTT. Using reference TRBV19 and TRBJ1-1 for the parts outside the CDR3, the full variable domain is DGGITQSPKYLFRKEGQNVTLSCEQNLNHDAMYWYRQDPGQGLRLIYYSQIVNDFQKGDIAEGYSVSREKKESFPLTVTSAQKNPTAFYLCASSHRTGPLEAFFGQGTRLTVV.

The chain combines TRBV7-2 with TRBJ2-7; the match to TRBD2 covers 8 bases. Germline CDR1 SGHTA, CDR2 FQGNSA. V lost 5 bases and J lost 7; bases outside the gene matches: 13. The CDR3 is made up of 15 amino acids. This CDR3 is CASSPGLRRGGEQYF. The CDR3 coding sequence is TGTGCCAGCAGCCCGGGACTACGCCGGGGGGGGGAGCAGTACTTC.

The chain is built from TRBV5-4 and TRBJ1-3, with 7 bases lining up with TRBD1. V was pared by 0 bases and J by 7 bases, with 7 bases of the junction left unmatched. This CDR3 has 15 residues. Germline assignment: CDR1 SGHNT and CDR2 YYREEE (reference sequence). CDR3: CASSLDRGTRNTIYF. The CDR3 DNA sequence: TGTGCCAGCAGCTTGGACAGGGGTACCCGGAACACCATATATTTT.

V gene TRBV19 combines with J gene TRBJ2-1, with 10 bases that match TRBD2. Germline CDR1 is LNHDA and CDR2 is SQIVND (reference sequence). The CDR3 is 18 amino acids. Trimming cost V 5 bases and J 0 bases; bases outside gene matches: 10. The CDR3 DNA follows: TGTGCCAGTAGTCCGGGACTAGCGAGGAGGAGCTCCTACAATGAGCAGTTCTTC. This gives the protein CASSPGLARRSSYNEQFF.

The V gene is TRBV11-2, the J gene TRBJ2-7, with D tentatively TRBD1 (5 bases). The germline CDR1 and CDR2 sequences are SGHAT and FQNNGV. This CDR3 contains 12 residues. With 4 bases removed from V and 4 bases from J, the gap between germline ends came to 8 bases. DNA for the CDR3: TGTGCCAGCAGCTCAGGGTGGTACGAGCAGTACTTC. This translates into CASSSGWYEQYF.

The genes are TRBV5-4 and TRBJ2-5, with 8 bases lining up with TRBD2. CDR1 and CDR2 from the germline V gene are SGHNT and YYREEE (reference sequence). The CDR3 loop spans 14 amino acids. Trimming cost V 4 bases and J 0 bases; bases outside gene matches: 2. CDR3 region: CASSKGLDQETQYF. The CDR3 DNA follows: TGTGCCAGCAGCAAGGGACTAGACCAAGAGACCCAGTACTTC.